The rows below give T cell receptor beta chains drawn from one sample of a study of early stage breast cancer tumors. Produced via immunoSEQ multiplex PCR; TCRdb's table is partial and in-frame only. Among around 71,000 clones listed, under 85% were seen once. Sequences were obtained from blood. The receptors derive from a person aged 55 to 75 with breast cancer. CDR3s include the opening cysteine and the closing phenylalanine or tryptophan. Expanded clones are given a class, and other clones once, few, many or no size at all.

V gene: TRBV28; clone size: NA; J gene: TRBJ2-3; CDR3 protein: CASAISGRNTDTQYF
V gene: TRBV25-1; clone size: NA; J gene: TRBJ2-2; CDR3 protein: CASSMPGRSAGELFF
V gene: TRBV18; clone size: NA; J gene: TRBJ2-7; CDR3 protein: CASSLAMQGNPGSEQYF
V gene: TRBV27; clone size: NA; J gene: TRBJ2-7; CDR3 protein: CASREGRISYEQYF
V gene: TRBV6-5; clone size: NA; J gene: TRBJ2-1; CDR3 protein: CASTKDGDNEQFF
V gene: TRBV7-8; clone size: NA; J gene: TRBJ1-3; CDR3 protein: CASSLRTGGNTIYF
V gene: TRBV19; clone size: NA; J gene: TRBJ2-5; CDR3 protein: CASSGLARQETQYF
V gene: TRBV28; clone size: NA; J gene: TRBJ2-7; CDR3 protein: CASSLLLRPPYEQYF
V gene: TRBV19; clone size: once; J gene: TRBJ1-5; CDR3 protein: CASRGGDRAQPQHF
V gene: TRBV6-6; clone size: NA; J gene: TRBJ1-4; CDR3 protein: CASSYPDRNEKLFF
V gene: TRBV28; clone size: NA; J gene: TRBJ1-5; CDR3 protein: CASRYHRGGQPQHF
V gene: TRBV25-1; clone size: NA; J gene: TRBJ2-5; CDR3 protein: CASSPAQERQYF
V gene: TRBV28; clone size: NA; J gene: TRBJ1-5; CDR3 protein: CASRTGGNNQPQHF
V gene: TRBV5-1; clone size: NA; J gene: TRBJ1-4; CDR3 protein: CASSLFGTGGNEKLFF
V gene: TRBV6-1; clone size: NA; J gene: TRBJ1-5; CDR3 protein: CASSRVGMSQPQHF
V gene: TRBV11-2; clone size: NA; J gene: TRBJ1-6; CDR3 protein: CASSLARTGAFNSPLHF
V gene: TRBV19; clone size: NA; J gene: TRBJ1-1; CDR3 protein: CASSIMATENTEAFF
V gene: TRBV7-8; clone size: NA; J gene: TRBJ2-3; CDR3 protein: CASSWEESGRAGTDTQYF
V gene: TRBV5-4; clone size: NA; J gene: TRBJ1-4; CDR3 protein: CASSPGTQNEKLFF
V gene: TRBV18; clone size: NA; J gene: TRBJ1-1; CDR3 protein: CASSSVEVAEAFF
V gene: TRBV18; clone size: NA; J gene: TRBJ1-5; CDR3 protein: CASSPPGSSNQPQHF
V gene: TRBV7-9; clone size: few; J gene: TRBJ1-4; CDR3 protein: CASSTHRVGNEKLFF
V gene: TRBV30; clone size: NA; J gene: TRBJ2-7; CDR3 protein: CAWSVEGSYEQYF
V gene: TRBV11-2; clone size: NA; J gene: TRBJ1-3; CDR3 protein: CASSPTVGNTIYF
V gene: TRBV29-1; clone size: NA; J gene: TRBJ2-7; CDR3 protein: CSVEGQGPYEQYF
V gene: TRBV4-2; clone size: NA; J gene: TRBJ1-2; CDR3 protein: CASSQARAQLRGGYTF
V gene: TRBV9; clone size: NA; J gene: TRBJ1-2; CDR3 protein: CASSPQTGVYGYTF
V gene: TRBV5-5; clone size: once; J gene: TRBJ2-7; CDR3 protein: CASSLVSGQGIGEQYF
V gene: TRBV27; clone size: once; J gene: TRBJ2-7; CDR3 protein: CASSPGAGGAWYEQYF
V gene: TRBV14; clone size: NA; J gene: TRBJ2-7; CDR3 protein: CASSQDRLINEQYF
V gene: TRBV7-2; clone size: NA; J gene: TRBJ2-2; CDR3 protein: CASTLRGPNTGELFF
V gene: TRBV27; clone size: NA; J gene: TRBJ2-7; CDR3 protein: CASSKPPRKAYEQYF
V gene: TRBV7-8; clone size: NA; J gene: TRBJ2-1; CDR3 protein: CASSQGEHEQFF
V gene: TRBV11-1; clone size: once; J gene: TRBJ2-5; CDR3 protein: CASSLSGGRETQYF
V gene: TRBV4-1; clone size: NA; J gene: TRBJ2-7; CDR3 protein: CASSQEGEGGSYEQYF
V gene: TRBV29-1; clone size: NA; J gene: TRBJ2-1; CDR3 protein: CSVQKGFIGNNEQFF
V gene: TRBV29-1; clone size: NA; J gene: TRBJ2-5; CDR3 protein: CSVEGGRGNQETQYF
V gene: TRBV7-9; clone size: NA; J gene: TRBJ2-4; CDR3 protein: CASSLGSQNIQYF
V gene: TRBV5-4; clone size: NA; J gene: TRBJ2-7; CDR3 protein: CASSLDHSGEQYF
V gene: TRBV18; clone size: NA; J gene: TRBJ1-4; CDR3 protein: CASSIVQLGATNEKLFF
V gene: TRBV28; clone size: NA; J gene: TRBJ2-5; CDR3 protein: CASSLIPGREETQYF
V gene: TRBV4-3; clone size: NA; J gene: TRBJ2-7; CDR3 protein: CASSQVLPSRGSPYEQYF
V gene: TRBV7-6; clone size: NA; J gene: TRBJ1-1; CDR3 protein: CASSPSPGGTEAFF
V gene: TRBV28; clone size: NA; J gene: TRBJ1-5; CDR3 protein: CASSPRVFEPQHF
V gene: TRBV5-3; clone size: few; J gene: TRBJ1-2; CDR3 protein: CASRPGRSGYTF
V gene: TRBV4-2; clone size: NA; J gene: TRBJ2-7; CDR3 protein: CASSQEAGTQYEQYF
V gene: TRBV5-5; clone size: NA; J gene: TRBJ1-1; CDR3 protein: CASSSSTNTEAFF
V gene: TRBV2; clone size: NA; J gene: TRBJ2-7; CDR3 protein: CASSPRTGSAEQYF
V gene: TRBV6-4; clone size: NA; J gene: TRBJ2-1; CDR3 protein: CASVIGFYEQFF
V gene: TRBV27; clone size: NA; J gene: TRBJ1-5; CDR3 protein: CASSGGGVHQPQHF
V gene: TRBV23-1; clone size: NA; J gene: TRBJ1-6; CDR3 protein: CASSQELETSYNSPLHF
V gene: TRBV6-1; clone size: NA; J gene: TRBJ1-1; CDR3 protein: CASSRGGVWAEAFF